Below, one TCR beta chain is given with its context. This specimen belongs to a study of blood T cell repertoires in COVID-19. Profiling relied on immunoSEQ multiplex PCR, and the TCRdb table lists in-frame clones only, not all of them. The table lists some 270,000 clones, about 84% of them singletons. Sequenced sample: peripheral blood. The origin of this receptor is a woman older than 75 with COVID-19, enrolled during active disease.

The CDR3 spells CASSTSGGDTEAFF. The CDR3 DNA follows: TGTGCCAGCAGCACTTCCGGGGGAGACACTGAAGCTTTCTTT. This sequence joins TRBV9 and TRBJ1-1, with D perhaps TRBD1 (5 bases). Germline V gene lookup returns CDR1 SGDLS and CDR2 YYNGEE. The V end was cut by 4 bases, the J end by 3 bases, with 13 bases between. The CDR3 contains 14 residues.